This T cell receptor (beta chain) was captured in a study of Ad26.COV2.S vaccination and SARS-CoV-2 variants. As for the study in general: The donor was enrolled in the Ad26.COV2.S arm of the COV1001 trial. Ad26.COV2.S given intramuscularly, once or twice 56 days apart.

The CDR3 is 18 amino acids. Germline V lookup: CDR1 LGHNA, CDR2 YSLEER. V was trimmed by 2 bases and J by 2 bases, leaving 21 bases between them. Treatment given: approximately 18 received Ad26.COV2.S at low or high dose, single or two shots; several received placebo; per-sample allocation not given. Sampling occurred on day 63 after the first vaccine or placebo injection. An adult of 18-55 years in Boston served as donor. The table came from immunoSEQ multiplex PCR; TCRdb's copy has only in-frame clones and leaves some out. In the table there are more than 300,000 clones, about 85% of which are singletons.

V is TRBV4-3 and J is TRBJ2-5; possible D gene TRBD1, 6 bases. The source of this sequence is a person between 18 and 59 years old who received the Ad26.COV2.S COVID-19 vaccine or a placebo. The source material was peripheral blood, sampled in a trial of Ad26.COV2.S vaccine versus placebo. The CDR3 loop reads CASSQNNRADTPQETQYF. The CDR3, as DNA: TGCGCCAGCAGCCAAAATAACAGGGCCGATACGCCACAAGAGACCCAGTACTTC.